This entry features one TCR beta chain sequence. This entry comes from a study of T cell responses to AZD1222 COVID-19 vaccine. Study details: Timing groups of about 4 and about 12 weeks for second doses were pooled.

The CDR3 is 12 amino acids. Germline CDR1 is SEHNR and CDR2 is FQNEAQ (reference sequence). Between the trimmed V and J ends, which lost 2 bases and 5 bases, there was a span of 7 bases. Produced via immunoSEQ multiplex PCR; TCRdb's table is partial and in-frame only. The sample records over 110,000 clones, 85% to 95% being singletons. Sequenced here: peripheral blood, sampled on day 0 of AZD1222 vaccination. This TCR was sampled from an adult in good health. This chain joins TRBV7-9 and TRBJ2-7; D is unclear. The CDR3 region is CASSLSGNEQYF. The CDR3 nucleotides are TGTGCCAGCAGCTTATCTGGAAACGAGCAGTACTTC.